One and the same sample provided the 23 T cell receptor beta chains below, sequenced in a study of T cells in Graves' hyperthyroidism and ophthalmopathy. What was amplified from RNA transcripts were TCR beta CDR3 regions. Carried out on the TCR CDR3, a first-round RT-PCR used the HTBI primer set. TCRdb used MiXCR to reprocess the multiplex PCR reads, holding one entry per CDR3 protein. In the table there are 500,000 to 550,000 distinct CDR3 sequences, around 21% of which are singletons. Sequenced: blood. These receptors were collected from a man aged 18 to 30 with Graves' hyperthyroidism.

This clonotype was picked up many times. At one end, the junction sequence differs from germline, possibly due to a read error. CDR3 loop: CATTSTKTGELFF. Here the CDR3 DNA reads TGTGCCACAACCTCCACGAAGACCGGGGAGCTGTTTTTT. This chain uses TRBV6-1 with TRBJ2-2, with unresolved D. The germline V gene encodes CDR1 MNHNS and CDR2 SASEGT. The CDR3 has 13 amino acids.

This clonotype was seen ten or more times. The rearrangement uses TRBV19 and TRBJ1-5; D not certain. The V and J ends lost 3 bases and 4 bases respectively, with 10 bases between them. The length of the CDR3 is 14 residues. Germline V CDR1 and CDR2: LNHDA, SQIVND (reference sequence). CDR3 region: CASSITIGNQPQHF. The CDR3 DNA follows: TGTGCCAGTAGTATTACCATAGGGAATCAGCCCCAGCATTTT.

The J gene is TRBJ2-5, the V gene TRBV20-1; TRBD2 agrees at 14 bases. CDR3 length: 16 residues. Germline assignment: CDR1 DFQATT and CDR2 SNEGSKA (reference sequence). The V and J ends lost 5 bases and 5 bases, in that order; junction bases with no gene match: 10. CDR3 sequence reads: CSAEALGLAGDETQYF. CDR3 in DNA: TGCAGTGCTGAAGCGCTGGGACTAGCGGGAGACGAGACCCAGTACTTC.

Many counts were recorded for this clonotype. The chain carries TRBV28 and TRBJ1-2; 8 bases agree with TRBD1. This CDR3 region has 16 residues. Germline V gene lookup returns CDR1 MDHEN and CDR2 SYDVKM. J gave up 4 bases and V 0 bases, and 7 bases lay outside the gene matches. CDR3 sequence: CASSLWGTGQVYGYTF. The CDR3 bases are TGTGCCAGCAGTTTATGGGGGACGGGACAGGTCTATGGCTACACCTTC.

The table lists this clonotype with many counts. The chain carries TRBV12-3 or TRBV12-4 and TRBJ2-5; D gene ambiguous. The CDR3 loop spans 11 amino acids. The germline V and J ends were trimmed by 5 bases and 5 bases, with 6 bases remaining between them. CDR3 sequence reads: CASSNGETQYF. Written as DNA, the CDR3 is TGTGCCAGCAGTAATGGGGAGACCCAGTACTTC.

The genes are TRBV6-5 and TRBJ1-6, with D unclear. V dropped 2 bases and J dropped 8 bases, with 16 bases sitting between them. The CDR3 has 16 amino acids. Germline V CDR1 and CDR2: MNHEY, SVGAGI. For the CDR3, the DNA is TGTGCCAGCAGTTACCAGATAGGGAGGAGTGATTCACCCCTCCACTTT. This codes for CASSYQIGRSDSPLHF.

In its sample, this clonotype was seen many times. The gene calls are TRBV28 and TRBJ1-6; D unresolved. Germline-derived CDR1 and CDR2 are MDHEN and SYDVKM. This CDR3 has 14 amino acids. The V and J ends lost 2 bases and 5 bases respectively, with 7 bases between them. CDR3 bases: TGTGCCAGCAGTTTAAGGCCCAATAATTCACCCCTCCACTTT. Residues: CASSLRPNNSPLHF.

In its sample, this clonotype was seen many times. The V and J genes are TRBV6-4 and TRBJ1-1; TRBD1 might be the D (6 bases). CDR1 MRHNA and CDR2 SNTAGT come from the germline V gene. This CDR3 comprises 13 residues. V was trimmed by 10 bases and J by 0 bases, leaving 12 bases between them. DNA of the CDR3: TGTGCCACAACGACAGGATTGAACACTGAAGCTTTCTTT. Translation: CATTTGLNTEAFF.

This clonotype has at least ten counts. This rearrangement joins TRBV12-3 or TRBV12-4 to TRBJ2-5; TRBD1 might be the D (5 bases). CDR3 size: 13 residues. V lost 6 bases and J 5 bases, leaving 13 bases between the germline ends. The CDR3 DNA reads TGTGCCAGCAGATCAGGGCCTGCCGAGACCCAGTACTTC. The encoded protein is CASRSGPAETQYF.

This chain uses TRBV10-3 with TRBJ2-2; possibly TRBD2 for D (6 bases). This CDR3 has 16 residues. V was trimmed by 5 bases and J by 5 bases, leaving 18 bases between them. The germline CDR1 and CDR2 sequences are ENHRY and SYGVKD. CDR3 DNA: TGTGCCATCAGTCCGGGACTCAATACCTATACCGGGGAGCTGTTTTTT. It is translated as CAISPGLNTYTGELFF.

The table lists this clonotype with many counts. This chain uses TRBV12-3 or TRBV12-4 with TRBJ1-1; no clear D gene. This CDR3 spans 12 amino acids. V was trimmed by 5 bases and J by 8 bases, leaving 12 bases between them. This CDR3 reads CASSPFVREAFF. CDR3 coding DNA: TGTGCCAGCAGTCCTTTCGTCAGGGAAGCTTTCTTT.

This clonotype was counted many times. This chain joins TRBV4-1 and TRBJ1-2, with D possibly matching TRBD1 (6 bases). From germline, CDR1 is MGHRA and CDR2 YSYEKL. The CDR3 consists of 16 residues. Trimming cost V 5 bases and J 4 bases, with 20 bases left between them. The CDR3, as DNA: TGCGCCAGCAGCTCCCCGAGGGGGGATGGTACCTATGGCTACACCTTC. Residues: CASSSPRGDGTYGYTF.

The rearrangement uses TRBV3-1 and TRBJ2-2; D may match TRBD1 or TRBD2 (5 bases each). This CDR3 has 14 amino acids. Deletions cut 8 bases from V and 4 bases from J, with 14 bases between. Germline V gene data show CDR1 as LGHDT and CDR2 as YNNKEL (reference sequence). The CDR3 sequence: CASHYAGSTGELFF. For the CDR3, the DNA is TGTGCCAGCCATTATGCAGGGAGCACCGGGGAGCTGTTTTTT.

In its sample, this clonotype was seen a few times. This chain uses TRBV12-3 or TRBV12-4 with TRBJ1-6; no clear D gene. This CDR3 region has 15 residues. Trimming cost V 0 bases and J 10 bases, with 13 bases left between them. The CDR3 here is CASSLAGLKTSPLHF. In nucleotides, the CDR3 is TGTGCCAGCAGTTTAGCGGGTCTCAAAACGTCACCCCTCCACTTT.

In its sample, this clonotype was seen a few times. V and J are TRBV30 and TRBJ1-3; 8 nucleotides line up with TRBD1. Trimming cost V 5 bases and J 4 bases; bases outside gene matches: 16. The CDR3 consists of 17 residues. Germline V lookup: CDR1 GTSNPN, CDR2 SVGIG (reference sequence). The CDR3 region is CAWRADETGETGNTIYF. CDR3 coding DNA: TGTGCCTGGCGTGCCGACGAGACAGGGGAGACGGGAAACACCATATATTTT.

This clonotype was seen many times. The chain is built from TRBV9 and TRBJ2-7; 9 bases map to TRBD2. The V gene end was trimmed by 0 bases and the J gene end by 1 base; junction bases not matched to a gene: 2. The germline gives CDR1 SGDLS, CDR2 YYNGEE. The CDR3 extends over 15 amino acids. The CDR3 reads CASSVGAGGSYEQYF. CDR3 bases: TGTGCCAGCAGCGTAGGTGCGGGGGGGTCCTACGAGCAGTACTTC.

This clonotype showed up many times. The rearrangement links TRBV19 to TRBJ2-5, with D unclear. CDR1 LNHDA and CDR2 SQIVND come from the germline V gene (reference sequence). V gave up 6 bases and J gave up 5 bases, with 16 bases separating them. CDR3 length: 14 residues. CDR3 sequence: CASSREPIPETQYF. The CDR3 DNA reads as TGTGCCAGTAGCCGAGAGCCTATACCGGAGACCCAGTACTTC.

V is TRBV29-1 and J is TRBJ1-5, with TRBD1 as a possible D gene (5 bases). The CDR3 sequence is 14 residues long. Trimming stripped 7 bases from V and 2 bases from J, with 15 bases between. CDR1 SQVTM and CDR2 ANQGSEA come from the germline V gene. The CDR3 here is CSAVMKGGNQPQHF. CDR3 in DNA: TGCAGCGCCGTGATGAAAGGGGGCAATCAGCCCCAGCATTTT. The whole variable domain, remainder taken from reference TRBV29-1 and TRBJ1-5, is SAVISQKPSRDICQRGTSLTIQCQVDSQVTMMFWYRQQPGQSLTLIATANQGSEATYESGFVIDKFPISRPNLTFSTLTVSNMSPEDSSIYLCSAVMKGGNQPQHFGDGTRLSIL.

This clonotype was picked up many times. The chain recombines TRBV12-3 or TRBV12-4 with TRBJ2-7, with no clear D. Trimming left V 6 bases short and J 3 bases short, with 24 bases between. CDR3 size: 17 residues. The CDR3 spells CASSPFRAVAHYYEQYF. In DNA form, the CDR3 reads TGTGCCAGCAGCCCCTTTCGAGCAGTCGCCCACTACTACGAGCAGTACTTC.

This clonotype was seen ten or more times. This chain uses TRBV2 with TRBJ1-1; 11 bases match TRBD1. With V trimmed by 5 bases and J by 4 bases, 3 bases remained unmatched. The CDR3 length is 14 residues. Germline V gene sequence: CDR1 SNHLY, CDR2 FYNNEI. CDR3 bases: TGTGCCAGCAGTTGGGACAGGGGGGGCACTGAAGCTTTCTTT. It translates to CASSWDRGGTEAFF.

At least ten counts were recorded for this clonotype. J is TRBJ1-5 and V is TRBV7-2; 10 bases are shared with TRBD1. Germline CDR1 SGHTA, CDR2 FQGNSA. Unmatched junction bases numbered 8, after V lost 1 base and J lost 5 bases. The length of the CDR3 is 17 residues. Here the CDR3 DNA reads TGTGCCAGCAGCTTAGGGAGGGGACAGGGGTCCTATCAGCCCCAGCATTTT. This codes for CASSLGRGQGSYQPQHF.

This clonotype appeared many times. The J gene is TRBJ1-2, the V gene TRBV30, with 8 bases fitting TRBD1. Germline V gene sequence: CDR1 GTSNPN, CDR2 SVGIG (reference sequence). The CDR3 is 12 amino acids. J lost 3 bases, V lost 4 bases, and 1 base had no gene match. This chain's CDR3 is CAWTGGYYGYTF. In nucleotides, the CDR3 is TGTGCCTGGACAGGGGGCTACTATGGCTACACCTTC.

In this sample, this clonotype turned up many times. This chain links TRBV2 with TRBJ2-7; TRBD1 matches at 7 bases. V shed 4 bases, J shed 3 bases, and the junction held 0 bases outside the gene matches. Germline CDR1 and CDR2: SNHLY and FYNNEI. The CDR3 runs 12 residues. The CDR3 nucleotides read TGTGCCAGCAGTGGACAGGGCTACGAGCAGTACTTC. Amino acids: CASSGQGYEQYF.